The present TCR beta chain was sequenced within a study of cytomegalovirus exposure and HLA in healthy donors. Study findings and constraints: In an earlier analysis, in several hundred donors, most V segments appeared productive either ~87% or ~30% of the time.

In the PCR, 60 Vbeta and 13 Jbeta primers were used. Here immunoSEQ multiplex PCR was the method, and the copy in TCRdb shows in-frame clones only, minus some. This sample yields about 110,000 clones, of which 60% to 80% are seen a single time; less than 5.5% belongs to the top ten. V gave up 0 bases and J gave up 7 bases, with 10 bases separating them. CDR3 length equals 13 residues. Germline V lookup: CDR1 SGDLS, CDR2 YYNGEE. As for the donors, each was a healthy bone marrow donor. As for this clone: No antigen is known for it.

This TCR came from a woman aged 25 to 39 in good health and CMV-seropositive. The chain uses TRBV9 and TRBJ1-2, with a tentative D call TRBD1 (5 bases). Sample: PBMCs. CDR3 coding DNA: TGTGCCAGCAGCGTAGCTTCAGGGCTTGGCTACACCTTC. This gives the protein CASSVASGLGYTF. The whole variable domain, remainder taken from reference TRBV9 and TRBJ1-2, is DSGVTQTPKHLITATGQRVTLRCSPRSGDLSVYWYQQSLDQGLQFLIQYYNGEERAKGNILERFSAQQFPDLHSELNLSSLELGDSALYFCASSVASGLGYTFGSGTRLTVV.